Presented here are 16 T cell receptor beta chains from one specimen sequenced in a study of cytomegalovirus exposure and HLA in healthy donors (dated by TCRdb to about 2017). The method was the immunoSEQ multiplex PCR assay. For the multiplex PCR, a mixture combining 60 forward primers for TCR Vbeta segments and 13 reverse primers for TCR Jbeta segments was used. Drawn from immuneACCESS, this table holds only the in-frame rearrangements with V and J called that TCRdb kept. Clones are partly lost; checked studies trace under half to an unresolved V gene and leave the rest unexplained. The sample table shows roughly 60,000 clones, and about 69% are seen once. The ten largest clones add up to 5.4% of the sample. Sequences were obtained from PBMCs. These receptors all come from a woman aged 25 to 45 in good health and CMV-seronegative.

V is TRBV19 and J is TRBJ2-5; D may be TRBD2 (5 bases). This CDR3 has 14 residues. Deletions cut 9 bases from V and 2 bases from J, with 16 bases between. Germline assignment: CDR1 LNHDA and CDR2 SQIVND (reference sequence). CDR3 protein: CASRTSGTQETQYF. In DNA, the CDR3 is TGTGCCAGCCGCACCAGCGGAACGCAAGAGACCCAGTACTTC.

This rearrangement joins TRBV6-5 to TRBJ1-1, with no clear D. The germline gives CDR1 MNHEY, CDR2 SVGAGI. CDR3 length: 16 residues. Trimming stripped 0 bases from V and 5 bases from J, with 16 bases between. The CDR3, as DNA: TGTGCCAGCAGTTACTCGAGGTCGAAGGGAGGGACTGAAGCTTTCTTT. The encoded protein is CASSYSRSKGGTEAFF.

This clone appeared a few times. This chain joins TRBV6-5 and TRBJ2-3; TRBD2 aligns across 13 bases. V lost 6 bases, J lost 3 bases, and 0 bases stayed unmatched. CDR3 length equals 14 residues. CDR1 MNHEY and CDR2 SVGAGI come from the germline V gene. This chain's CDR3 is CASRGLAGTDTQYF. CDR3 DNA: TGTGCCAGCAGGGGACTAGCGGGAACAGATACGCAGTATTTT.

V gene TRBV27 combines with J gene TRBJ2-7, with 8 bases identical to TRBD1. The germline CDR1 and CDR2 sequences are MNHEY and SMNVEV (reference sequence). V lost 3 bases to trimming and J lost 7 bases; unmatched junction nucleotides: 8. This CDR3 region has 14 residues. For the CDR3, the DNA is TGTGCCAGCAGTTTTTCAGGGGGCTCGGTAGAGCAGTACGTC. This gives the protein CASSFSGGSVEQYV.

The V gene is TRBV30, the J gene TRBJ1-5; no definite D call. Germline CDR1 and CDR2: GTSNPN and SVGIG (reference sequence). The V gene lost 3 bases and the J gene lost 1 base, with 7 bases spanning the gap. The CDR3 has 13 amino acids. The CDR3 nucleotides read TGTGCCTGGAGAGGAGGCAGCAATCAGCCCCAGCATTTT. Translation: CAWRGGSNQPQHF.

This clone was seen only once. The DNA for the CDR3 is TGTGCCAGCAGCGGTAGCGGTACAGATACGCAGTATTTT. The encoded protein is CASSGSGTDTQYF. The J gene is TRBJ2-3, the V gene TRBV5-6, with D possibly being TRBD2 (6 bases). In germline, CDR1 is SGHDT, CDR2 YYEEEE. The germline V and J ends were trimmed by 4 bases and 3 bases, with 9 bases remaining between them. The CDR3 has 13 amino acids.

The V and J genes are TRBV2 and TRBJ2-7, with TRBD2 identical over 10 bases. Germline CDR1 and CDR2: SNHLY and FYNNEI. There are 18 residues in the CDR3. The V gene end was trimmed by 4 bases and the J gene end by 3 bases; junction bases not matched to a gene: 15. In nucleotides, the CDR3 is TGTGCCAGCAGTGGTACGGGGGCGAGTCTAGCGGGAGTCTACGAGCAGTACTTC. It yields the protein CASSGTGASLAGVYEQYF.

The gene calls are TRBV10-3 and TRBJ1-1; 7 bases are a match to TRBD1. The ends lost 4 bases at V and 2 bases at J; junction bases unmatched: 7. Germline V lookup: CDR1 ENHRY, CDR2 SYGVKD. There are 15 residues in the CDR3. CDR3 bases: TGTGCCATCAGTGGAACGGGACAGCCCAACACTGAAGCTTTCTTT. Amino acids: CAISGTGQPNTEAFF.

This chain links TRBV2 with TRBJ2-3, with a tentative D call TRBD2 (6 bases). With 6 bases removed from V and 3 bases from J, the gap between germline ends came to 19 bases. There are 16 residues in the CDR3. Germline CDR1 and CDR2: SNHLY and FYNNEI. The DNA for the CDR3 is TGTGCCAGCAGGGGAAGATCGGGAGTGAGGACAGATACGCAGTATTTT. Its translation is CASRGRSGVRTDTQYF.

This clone has only a few counts. This chain links TRBV6-5 with TRBJ2-7; TRBD2 is a possible D gene (6 bases). Germline V gene sequence: CDR1 MNHEY, CDR2 SVGAGI. Trimming stripped 2 bases from V and 6 bases from J, with 8 bases between. This CDR3 contains 12 residues. The CDR3 protein is CASSYPGGEQYF. As DNA, the CDR3 is TGTGCCAGCAGTTACCCCGGGGGCGAGCAGTACTTC.

This clone has only a few counts. The CDR3 DNA reads TGTGCCACCTTAGACTCCTACAATGAGCAGTTCTTC. Its protein product is CATLDSYNEQFF. The rearrangement joins TRBV28 to TRBJ2-1; D is undetermined. This CDR3 contains 12 residues. The ends were cut back, 10 bases at V and 0 bases at J, with 7 bases in the middle. CDR1 and CDR2 from the germline V gene are MDHEN and SYDVKM.

The J gene is TRBJ1-2, the V gene TRBV6-5; D not certain. The germline CDR1 and CDR2 sequences are MNHEY and SVGAGI. The CDR3 has 13 residues. Trimming took off 4 bases at V and 3 bases at J, with 9 bases between the two ends. The CDR3 DNA sequence: TGTGCCAGCAGTTTGCGGGTAGACTATGGCTACACCTTC. Translating gives CASSLRVDYGYTF.

This chain links TRBV6-5 with TRBJ2-5; 8 bases map to TRBD2. Germline CDR1 reads MNHEY; CDR2 reads SVGAGI. CDR3 length: 15 residues. Unmatched junction bases numbered 5, after V lost 1 base and J lost 4 bases. CDR3 coding DNA: TGTGCCAGCAGTTACTTAATGGGACTAGGAGAGACCCAGTACTTC. Translating gives CASSYLMGLGETQYF.

V gene TRBV27 combines with J gene TRBJ2-1; possibly TRBD2 for D (6 bases). Trimming left V 6 bases short and J 4 bases short, with 13 bases between. The CDR3 is 14 amino acids. From germline, CDR1 is MNHEY and CDR2 SMNVEV (reference sequence). The chain's CDR3 is CASSPMGGYNEQFF. The CDR3 DNA follows: TGTGCCAGCAGCCCTATGGGGGGTTACAATGAGCAGTTCTTC.

The DNA for the CDR3 is TGTGCCTGGAGCCCTACCGCCCGGGAGCTGTTTTTT. This translates into CAWSPTARELFF. The rearrangement joins TRBV30 to TRBJ2-2; D call uncertain. The V end lost 3 bases, the J end lost 9 bases, and 11 bases lay between the germline ends. Germline CDR1 GTSNPN, CDR2 SVGIG (reference sequence). CDR3 length: 12 amino acids.

CDR3 DNA sequence: TGTGCCAGCAGCCCGGGACTAGCGGGAGGGCCGAGGACCGGGGAGCTGTTTTTT. It encodes CASSPGLAGGPRTGELFF. The genes are TRBV7-2 and TRBJ2-2; 16 bases are shared with TRBD2. This CDR3 has 18 residues. In germline, CDR1 is SGHTA, CDR2 FQGNSA. V dropped 5 bases and J dropped 5; count of bases not matched to a gene: 8.